This T cell receptor beta chain was sequenced in a study of OX40 agonist ivuxolimab in advanced cancers. Across the whole study: Recorded diagnoses for dose-escalation patients were hepatocellular carcinoma, melanoma, renal cell or head and neck cancer. Among those enrolled, mean age was 60 years (range roughly 20 to 79) and about 79% were male. Therapy given before enrollment (anti-PD-1, anti-PD-L1 or anti-CTLA-4) was allowed, and 40% had some.

Libraries were prepared by immunoSEQ multiplex PCR; TCRdb keeps only in-frame clonotypes and omits some of them. The data show about 93,000 clones, 94% seen once. The CDR3 runs to 16 residues. Germline lookup yields CDR1 LNHDA and CDR2 SQIVND (reference sequence). V shed 3 bases and J shed 1 base, with 10 bases lying between them. Blood got drawn at baseline, again on cycle 4 day 1, and then on cycle 7 day 1. The sample was CD4+ or CD8+ T cells sorted from blood, taken in a trial of the OX40 agonist ivuxolimab. The sequence derives from an adult with an advanced solid tumor such as melanoma, head and neck, liver or kidney cancer. The chain carries TRBV19 and TRBJ2-6, with D possibly matching TRBD2 (6 bases). The CDR3 coding sequence is TGTGCCAGTAGTATTTGGGGGGAGTCTGGGGCCAACGTCCTGACTTTC. Translated: CASSIWGESGANVLTF. The complete variable domain, with remaining parts taken from reference TRBV19 and TRBJ2-6, reads DGGITQSPKYLFRKEGQNVTLSCEQNLNHDAMYWYRQDPGQGLRLIYYSQIVNDFQKGDIAEGYSVSREKKESFPLTVTSAQKNPTAFYLCASSIWGESGANVLTFGAGSRLTVL.